These T cell receptor beta chains were read from a single sample in a study of cytomegalovirus exposure and HLA in healthy donors. TCRdb keeps only in-frame clones here, not all; method: immunoSEQ multiplex PCR. The sample includes over 120,000 clones, around 85% seen only once; the top ten take less than 3%. The sequencing input was PBMCs. The receptors derive from a woman aged 30 to 39 in good health and CMV-seronegative. CDR3s include the opening cysteine and the closing phenylalanine or tryptophan. D genes are given only for firm matches. Clone size, where shown, is once, few, many, or a class for clones that have expanded.

>TRBJ1-6|NA|TRBD1|TRBV27
TGTGCCAGCAGTTTAAACAGGGGAGGATCACCCCTCCACTTT
CASSLNRGGSPLHF
>TRBJ2-6|NA|TRBD1|TRBV9
TGTGCCAGCAGCGTAAAGCCGGGACAGGGGGGAGACTCTGGGGCCAACGTCCTGACTTTC
CASSVKPGQGGDSGANVLTF
>TRBJ2-1|NA|NA|TRBV5-4
TGTGCCAGCAGCTTCATCACGGGAGATTTCACCTACAATGAGCAGTTCTTC
CASSFITGDFTYNEQFF
>TRBJ1-2|NA|NA|TRBV4-3
TGCGCCAGCAGCCAAGATTGGTTACTGGAAAGAGGTTATGGCTACACCTTC
CASSQDWLLERGYGYTF
>TRBJ2-3|NA|TRBD2|TRBV9
TGTGCCAGCAGCGTAGGACTAGCGGAAGATACGCAGTATTTT
CASSVGLAEDTQYF
>TRBJ2-1|NA|TRBD2|TRBV18
TGTGCCAGCTCACCACCGAGCGGGAGGGGCGGTGAGCAGTTCTTC
CASSPPSGRGGEQFF
>TRBJ1-6|NA|NA|TRBV9
TGTGCCAGCAGCGTAGAGGGGGACAAAGGACTTAGCTCCTATAATTCACCCCTCCACTTT
CASSVEGDKGLSSYNSPLHF
>TRBJ2-2|NA|TRBD2|TRBV19
TGTGCCAGTAGTGAGCGGGGCGTGGGCACCGGGGAGCTGTTTTTT
CASSERGVGTGELFF
>TRBJ1-1|NA|NA|TRBV12-5
TGTGCTAGTGGTTTACAGGGAACCCTTACTGAAGCTTTCTTT
CASGLQGTLTEAFF
>TRBJ2-5|NA|TRBD2|TRBV27
TGTGCCAGCAGTTCCGGACTAGCGGGAGAGACCCAGTACTTC
CASSSGLAGETQYF
>TRBJ2-5|NA|TRBD1|TRBV27
TGTGCCAGCAGTTTATCCAACAGGGGGCGAGGGACCCAGTACTTC
CASSLSNRGRGTQYF
>TRBJ1-3|NA|NA|TRBV5-1
TGCGCCAGCAGCTTGTCCGGTTCCTCTGGAAACACCATATATTTT
CASSLSGSSGNTIYF
>TRBJ2-1|NA|NA|TRBV5-4
TGTGCCAGCAGCTTGATAGCCAGTGAGCAGTTCTTC
CASSLIASEQFF
>TRBJ2-1|NA|NA|TRBV11-3
TGTGCCAGCAGCTTAGAGTTTCGAGATGAGCAGTTCTTC
CASSLEFRDEQFF
>TRBJ2-3|few|NA|TRBV6-6
TGTGCCAGCAGTCGAACAGGCACAGATACGCAGTATTTT
CASSRTGTDTQYF
>TRBJ2-3|NA|TRBD1|TRBV4-3
TGCGCCAGCAGCCAAGGGTCACAGGGGGGCCCAGATACGCAGTATTTT
CASSQGSQGGPDTQYF
>TRBJ1-5|NA|NA|TRBV5-1
TGCGCCAGCAGCTTAGGAACAGGGCTTCAGCCCCAGCATTTT
CASSLGTGLQPQHF
>TRBJ2-3|few|TRBD2|TRBV19
TGTGCCAGTAGGGGGACTCTGGGTAGCGGGAGGTACACAGATACGCAGTATTTT
CASRGTLGSGRYTDTQYF
>TRBJ2-2|NA|TRBD2|TRBV30
TGTGCCTGGAGTGTAACGCGGGGGGCCGGGGAGCTGTTTTTT
CAWSVTRGAGELFF
>TRBJ2-7|NA|NA|TRBV7-6
TGTGCCAGCAGCCCCCGGGGGTGGGGCGAGCAGTACTTC
CASSPRGWGEQYF
>TRBJ2-1|NA|TRBD2|TRBV4-1
TGCGCCAGCAGCCAAGACGGGACTAGCGGGGGGGCCCCCTACAATGAGCAGTTCTTC
CASSQDGTSGGAPYNEQFF
>TRBJ2-7|NA|NA|TRBV4-1
TGCGCCAGCAGCCAAGACAGGGGAAACTACGAGCAGTACTTC
CASSQDRGNYEQYF
>TRBJ1-2|NA|NA|TRBV7-2
TGTGCCAGCAGCTTAGATCTGGTGGGCAGCAACTATGGCTACACCTTC
CASSLDLVGSNYGYTF
>TRBJ2-3|NA|NA|TRBV5-1
TGCGCCAGCAGCTTGGAAGCTAGCGAGACAGATACGCAGTATTTT
CASSLEASETDTQYF
>TRBJ2-7|once|NA|TRBV28
TGTGCCAGTAGGGGCCTGGGGGGAAAAAGTGGGGGTCCATACGAGCAGTACTTC
CASRGLGGKSGGPYEQYF
>TRBJ2-1|NA|TRBD2|TRBV25-1
TGTGCCAGCAGTGAACACCGGGGACTAGCGGGAAACAATGAGCAGTTCTTC
CASSEHRGLAGNNEQFF
>TRBJ2-1|NA|NA|TRBV7-3
TGTGCCAGCAGCCGAGCCAGGCTTCGGGGGAATGAGCAGTTCTTC
CASSRARLRGNEQFF
>TRBJ2-1|NA|NA|TRBV7-9
TGTGCCAGCAGGCAGACAGGGAGGAATGAGCAGTTCTTC
CASRQTGRNEQFF
>TRBJ2-7|few|TRBD2|TRBV5-1
TGCGCCAGCAGCTTGGTAGTTGGCGGGGGGTCCTACTACGAGCAGTACTTC
CASSLVVGGGSYYEQYF
>TRBJ1-5|few|TRBD1|TRBV5-6
TGTGCCAGCAGCAGGGGACAGGGGATATTCAATCAGCCCCAGCATTTT
CASSRGQGIFNQPQHF
>TRBJ2-5|NA|NA|TRBV12-5
TGTGCTAGTGGTTTGGGACGACAGCTCCAAGAGACCCAGTACTTC
CASGLGRQLQETQYF
>TRBJ2-7|few|TRBD1|TRBV5-1
TGCGCCAGCAGGGGGACAGAGACCTACGAGCAGTACTTC
CASRGTETYEQYF
>TRBJ2-1|NA|TRBD2|TRBV5-1
TGCGCCAGCAGCTTGACTAGCGGGAGGTACAATGAGCAGTTCTTC
CASSLTSGRYNEQFF
>TRBJ2-7|NA|TRBD2|TRBV2
TGTGCCAGCAGTGTACTAGCGGGGGGCTCCTACGAGCAGTACTTC
CASSVLAGGSYEQYF
>TRBJ1-2|few|TRBD1|TRBV30
TGTGCCTGGGGGGACAGGGGGGACTATGGCTACACCTTC
CAWGDRGDYGYTF
>TRBJ2-3|few|TRBD1|TRBV5-1
TGCGCCAGCAGCTTGGCCAGTAGGGGGCCAGGCACAGATACGCAGTATTTT
CASSLASRGPGTDTQYF
>TRBJ2-4|once|NA|TRBV5-5
TGTGCCAGCAGCTTGGTCCCTGGGGGCCAAAACATTCAGTACTTC
CASSLVPGGQNIQYF
>TRBJ2-5|NA|TRBD2|TRBV9
TGTGCCAGCAGCGCCCGCGGGAGGGGACCCACGGAGACCCAGTACTTC
CASSARGRGPTETQYF
>TRBJ1-5|NA|NA|TRBV9
TGTGCCAGCAGCGCCCACGCGGGGGGCAATCAGCCCCAGCATTTT
CASSAHAGGNQPQHF
>TRBJ2-7|once|TRBD1|TRBV7-9
TGTTCCAGCAGCCCAACAGGGGCCCCCCTCTACGAGCAGTACTTC
CSSSPTGAPLYEQYF
>TRBJ2-3|NA|TRBD1|TRBV7-2
TGTGCCAGCAGCTTAGTAGCGACAGGGGGGGGTCCAGATACGCAGTATTTT
CASSLVATGGGPDTQYF
>TRBJ2-1|NA|TRBD2|TRBV5-6
TGTGCCAGCAGCTTCTTAGCAGAGCGGGGGTACAATGAGCAGTTCTTC
CASSFLAERGYNEQFF
>TRBJ1-4|NA|TRBD1|TRBV6-1
TGTGCCAGCAGTGGGGGACAGGGACCTCAAGAAAAACTGTTTTTT
CASSGGQGPQEKLFF
>TRBJ2-1|NA|TRBD2|TRBV4-3
TGCGCCAGCAGCCAAGGGACTAGCGGAAACAATGAGCAGTTCTTC
CASSQGTSGNNEQFF
>TRBJ2-1|NA|TRBD2|TRBV6-5
TGTGCCAGCAGTTACTCGGCTAGCGGGGGGTACAATGAGCAGTTCTTC
CASSYSASGGYNEQFF
>TRBJ2-1|NA|TRBD2|TRBV6-4
TGTGCCAGCAGCGGACTAGCGGGAGTTAATGAGCAGTTCTTC
CASSGLAGVNEQFF
>TRBJ2-1|NA|NA|TRBV7-9
TGTGCCAGCAGCTTAAGAAGTATAGCGACCCATAACAATGAGCAGTTCTTC
CASSLRSIATHNNEQFF
>TRBJ2-5|NA|TRBD2|TRBV10-3
TGTGCCTCCGGGGGACTAGAGATGGAGACCCAGTACTTC
CASGGLEMETQYF
>TRBJ2-1|NA|NA|TRBV5-1
TGCGCCAGCAGCTGGCAGGGATTTGAGCAGTTCTTC
CASSWQGFEQFF
>TRBJ1-5|NA|TRBD1|TRBV28
TGTGCCAGCAGCCCGACAGGGGAGGGGAATCAGCCCCAGCATTTT
CASSPTGEGNQPQHF
>TRBJ2-5|NA|TRBD2|TRBV5-1
TGCGCCAGCAGCTTGATGGGCGGGGGGGCGGTCGTTGAGACCCAGTACTTC
CASSLMGGGAVVETQYF
>TRBJ2-3|NA|NA|TRBV7-3
TGTGCCAGCAGCGTAGGACAGTCTTCAGATACGCAGTATTTT
CASSVGQSSDTQYF
>TRBJ2-6|NA|TRBD2|TRBV14
TGTGTCAGCAGCAAGTGGGGGGGCTCTGGGGCCAACGTCCTGACTTTC
CVSSKWGGSGANVLTF
>TRBJ2-7|NA|NA|TRBV5-1
TGCGCCAGCAGCTTGGAGGGGGACACAACCTACGAGCAGTACTTC
CASSLEGDTTYEQYF